One T cell receptor (beta chain) is described in this entry. What it recognizes is unknown. The primer mix had 60 Vbeta and 13 Jbeta primers. This table comes from immunoSEQ multiplex PCR, and its TCRdb copy is limited to in-frame clones, with some not included. The profile shows approximately 97,000 clones, 70% to 90% of them singletons. J gave up 0 bases and V 5 bases, and 12 bases lay outside the gene matches. Germline CDR1 and CDR2: SGHTA and FQGNSA. CDR3 length: 18 residues. The source of the sample is a study of cytomegalovirus exposure and HLA in healthy donors. Study conclusions and caveats: Accurate prediction of HLA-A and HLA-B alleles (for most subjects) was reportedly achieved from TCR beta sequences.

Sequencing used PBMCs. The TCR sequence derives from a man aged 40-50 years in good health and CMV-seronegative. The chain joins TRBV7-2 to TRBJ1-5; 8 bases agree with TRBD1. Here the CDR3 reads CASSRRTGSSYSNQPQHF. CDR3 DNA: TGTGCCAGCAGCCGGAGGACAGGGTCGTCGTATAGCAATCAGCCCCAGCATTTT.